A selection of T cell receptor beta chains follows, all from one sample in a study of blood T cell repertoires in COVID-19. Only in-frame clones appear in the TCRdb table, and some are missing; sequencing was by immunoSEQ multiplex PCR. The sample consists of 95,000 to 150,000 clones, 85% of them appearing once. The sequencing input was peripheral blood. All receptors derive from a man older than 75 with acute or convalescent COVID-19. CDR3s include the opening cysteine and the closing phenylalanine or tryptophan. The order of the fields is D gene, J gene, clone size, V gene, CDR3 protein, CDR3 DNA. The D gene is left open where the match is weak. The size field is filled for only some rows; it gives once, few, many or a size class.

TRBD2 | TRBJ2-7 | . | TRBV29-1 | CSVGAGGPYEQYF | TGCAGCGTTGGAGCGGGAGGCCCCTACGAGCAGTACTTC
TRBD1 | TRBJ1-1 | . | TRBV4-2 | CASSAGQGARGGNTEAFF | TGTGCCAGCAGCGCGGGACAGGGGGCGCGAGGAGGGAACACTGAAGCTTTCTTT
TRBD1 | TRBJ2-7 | few | TRBV30 | CAWSVPLSWDRGAYEQYF | TGTGCCTGGAGTGTACCTTTATCGTGGGACAGAGGAGCCTACGAGCAGTACTTC
. | TRBJ1-5 | . | TRBV6-2/TRBV6-3 | CASSYVGGGSNQPQHF | TGTGCCAGCAGTTACGTAGGCGGGGGGAGCAATCAGCCCCAGCATTTT
TRBD1 | TRBJ2-2 | . | TRBV5-1 | CASSPVMWTGDLGELFF | TGCGCCAGCAGCCCGGTAATGTGGACAGGGGATCTCGGGGAGCTGTTTTTT
. | TRBJ2-7 | once | TRBV27 | CASSFGRQSSYEQYF | TGTGCCAGCAGTTTCGGCAGGCAGAGCTCCTACGAGCAGTACTTC
. | TRBJ1-3 | . | TRBV6-5 | CASPGPVSSGNTIYF | TGTGCCAGCCCTGGGCCGGTTAGCTCTGGAAACACCATATATTTT
. | TRBJ1-5 | . | TRBV6-5 | CASSFNRNQPQHF | TGTGCCAGCAGTTTCAACAGAAATCAGCCCCAGCATTTT
. | TRBJ2-7 | few | TRBV19 | CASSRELGYEQYF | TGTGCCAGTTCCCGGGAGTTAGGCTACGAGCAGTACTTC
. | TRBJ1-2 | . | TRBV5-8 | CASSLAGLNYGYTF | TGTGCCAGCAGCTTAGCTGGGCTCAACTATGGCTACACCTTC
. | TRBJ1-5 | . | TRBV27 | CASSLSGGGNQPQHF | TGTGCCAGCAGTTTGTCGGGGGGCGGCAATCAGCCCCAGCATTTT
. | TRBJ2-2 | . | TRBV30 | CAWSGGGRTGELFF | TGTGCCTGGAGTGGGGGGGGCCGGACCGGGGAGCTGTTTTTT
TRBD2 | TRBJ2-1 | . | TRBV4-3 | CASSPMEAGTSGDQQFF | TGCGCCAGCAGCCCCATGGAGGCCGGGACTAGCGGAGATCAGCAGTTCTTC
TRBD1 | TRBJ1-4 | . | TRBV3-1/TRBV3-2 | CASSPRDRGTNEKLFF | TGTGCCAGCAGCCCCCGGGACAGGGGAACTAATGAAAAACTGTTTTTT
. | TRBJ1-3 | . | TRBV18 | CASSPPMGGTIYF | TGTGCCAGCTCACCGCCTATGGGGGGCACCATATATTTT
. | TRBJ1-2 | . | TRBV5-1 | CASSLKTTVNYGYTF | TGCGCCAGCAGCTTAAAAACGACAGTCAACTATGGCTACACCTTC
TRBD1 | TRBJ1-2 | . | TRBV27 | CASSLLVRDRVNGYTF | TGTGCCAGCAGTTTATTGGTACGGGACAGGGTTAATGGCTACACCTTC
. | TRBJ1-5 | . | TRBV12-3/TRBV12-4 | CASSSNSNQPQHF | TGTGCCAGCAGTTCAAATAGCAATCAGCCCCAGCATTTT
TRBD1 | TRBJ1-1 | . | TRBV7-8 | CASSLVQGARTEAFF | TGTGCCAGCAGCTTAGTGCAGGGGGCGCGCACTGAAGCTTTCTTT
TRBD2 | TRBJ2-7 | . | TRBV28 | CASSSPSGRASWEQYF | TGTGCCAGCAGTTCACCTAGCGGGAGGGCCTCCTGGGAGCAGTACTTC
. | TRBJ1-5 | . | TRBV5-5 | CASSPGWGSEQPQHF | TGTGCCAGCAGCCCCGGATGGGGCTCGGAACAGCCCCAGCATTTT
TRBD1 | TRBJ1-4 | few | TRBV24-1 | CATSETGTGNEKLFF | TGTGCCACCAGTGAGACCGGGACAGGTAATGAAAAACTGTTTTTT
. | TRBJ1-3 | . | TRBV24-1 | CATSPIKRTADGNTIYF | TGTGCCACCAGCCCGATAAAGAGGACAGCTGATGGAAACACCATATATTTT
. | TRBJ1-4 | few | TRBV28 | CASSFGGEKLFF | TGTGCCAGCAGTTTCGGCGGTGAAAAACTGTTTTTT
. | TRBJ1-5 | . | TRBV21-1 | CASTPGQVVQPQHF | TGTGCCAGCACCCCGGGACAGGTGGTTCAGCCCCAGCATTTT
. | TRBJ1-2 | few | TRBV18 | CASSPGQGYGDYGYTF | TGTGCCAGCTCACCAGGGCAGGGCTATGGGGACTATGGCTACACCTTC
. | TRBJ1-4 | . | TRBV4-3 | CASSRSSWTVRTNEKLFF | TGCGCCAGCAGCCGATCATCCTGGACAGTTAGAACTAATGAAAAACTGTTTTTT
TRBD1 | TRBJ2-7 | few | TRBV27 | CASSLSGTGLPYEQYF | TGTGCCAGCAGTTTATCCGGGACAGGGCTTCCGTACGAGCAGTACTTC
. | TRBJ2-5 | . | TRBV29-1 | CSVDGWETQYF | TGCAGCGTCGACGGGTGGGAGACCCAGTACTTC
. | TRBJ1-5 | . | TRBV5-1 | CASSLDSSNQPQHF | TGCGCCAGCAGCTTGGACAGTAGCAATCAGCCCCAGCATTTT
. | TRBJ2-1 | . | TRBV25-1 | CASTPGGRRLGEQFF | TGTGCCAGCACCCCCGGGGGACGTAGGTTAGGTGAGCAGTTCTTC
. | TRBJ2-2 | . | TRBV27 | CASSLFGTNTGELFF | TGTGCCAGCAGTTTATTCGGGACAAACACCGGGGAGCTGTTTTTT
TRBD1 | TRBJ1-3 | . | TRBV18 | CASSRRDSGNTIYF | TGTGCCAGCTCACGCCGGGACAGTGGAAACACCATATATTTT
TRBD1 | TRBJ1-2 | . | TRBV3-1/TRBV3-2 | CASSTGTGGIYGYTF | TGTGCCAGCAGCACAGGGACAGGGGGCATCTATGGCTACACCTTC
TRBD1 | TRBJ1-4 | . | TRBV5-1 | CASSLAGQGGEKLFF | TGCGCCAGCAGCTTGGCGGGACAGGGAGGTGAAAAACTGTTTTTT
. | TRBJ1-5 | . | TRBV19 | CASSIEGFGTMGQPQHF | TGTGCCAGTAGTATAGAAGGGTTTGGGACAATGGGTCAGCCCCAGCATTTT
. | TRBJ1-2 | . | TRBV4-1 | CASSQPDGGGYGYTF | TGCGCCAGCAGCCAACCGGACGGTGGAGGCTATGGCTACACCTTC
TRBD1 | TRBJ1-1 | . | TRBV18 | CASSPDHQGANTEAFF | TGTGCCAGCTCACCAGATCATCAGGGGGCGAACACTGAAGCTTTCTTT
. | TRBJ1-2 | once | TRBV14 | CASSPLSRAGGYTF | TGTGCCAGCAGCCCCCTTAGCAGGGCCGGTGGCTACACCTTC
. | TRBJ2-7 | . | TRBV30 | CAWSPPDRPLTYEQYF | TGTGCCTGGAGTCCCCCGGACAGACCCCTTACCTACGAGCAGTACTTC
TRBD2 | TRBJ2-1 | once | TRBV6-1 | CASSDHFTSGGADEQFF | TGTGCCAGCAGTGACCATTTCACTAGCGGGGGGGCTGATGAGCAGTTCTTC
. | TRBJ1-5 | . | TRBV27 | CASSTEGQTNQPQHF | TGTGCCAGCAGCACCGAAGGACAGACCAATCAGCCCCAGCATTTT
TRBD1 | TRBJ2-7 | few | TRBV7-3 | CASSPTGNDYEQYF | TGTGCCAGCAGCCCGACAGGGAACGATTACGAGCAGTACTTC
TRBD1 | TRBJ2-7 | . | TRBV5-1 | CASGTENYEQYF | TGCGCCAGCGGGACAGAGAATTACGAGCAGTACTTC
. | TRBJ2-2 | . | TRBV5-6 | CASSFNLDTGELFF | TGTGCCAGCAGCTTCAACTTAGACACCGGGGAGCTGTTTTTT
. | TRBJ2-7 | . | TRBV14 | CASSQDRQGEQYF | TGTGCCAGCAGCCAAGATCGCCAGGGCGAGCAGTACTTC
. | TRBJ1-2 | . | TRBV11-2 | CASSLGIGVGGSFWYGYTF | TGTGCCAGCAGCTTAGGGATAGGCGTTGGGGGCTCATTTTGGTATGGCTACACCTTC
TRBD2 | TRBJ2-1 | . | TRBV7-3 | CASSSLADNEQFF | TGTGCCAGCAGCTCACTAGCGGACAATGAGCAGTTCTTC
TRBD1 | TRBJ1-2 | . | TRBV7-9 | CASSLTGATVNYGYTF | TGTGCCAGCAGCTTAACAGGGGCGACTGTTAACTATGGCTACACCTTC
. | TRBJ1-2 | few | TRBV6-2/TRBV6-3 | CASSYAGGYTF | TGTGCCAGCAGTTATGCCGGTGGCTACACCTTC
TRBD1 | TRBJ1-4 | once | TRBV4-3 | CASSQTGDNEKLFF | TGCGCCAGCAGCCAAACAGGGGATAATGAAAAACTGTTTTTT
. | TRBJ1-2 | few | TRBV9 | CASSVGPGANYGYTF | TGTGCCAGCAGCGTAGGGCCAGGGGCTAACTATGGCTACACCTTC
. | TRBJ2-1 | . | TRBV20-1 | CSARSAFEQFF | TGCAGTGCCCGTAGTGCTTTTGAGCAGTTCTTC
TRBD1 | TRBJ1-2 | . | TRBV7-3 | CASSLGQGTHTF | TGTGCCAGCAGCTTGGGACAGGGTACCCACACCTTC
. | TRBJ1-3 | . | TRBV11-2 | CASSLRGGDSGNTIYF | TGTGCCAGCAGCTTAAGAGGAGGGGATTCTGGAAACACCATATATTTT
. | TRBJ2-4 | . | TRBV30 | CAWSQLAKNIQYF | TGTGCCTGGAGTCAATTAGCCAAAAACATTCAGTACTTC
TRBD2 | TRBJ2-3 | . | TRBV10-2 | CASREPLAGGPEDTQYF | TGCGCCAGCAGGGAACCCCTAGCGGGGGGCCCCGAGGATACGCAGTATTTT
TRBD1 | TRBJ1-2 | . | TRBV7-9 | CASSRTGVGYTF | TGTGCCAGCAGCCGTACAGGGGTCGGCTACACCTTC
TRBD1 | TRBJ1-2 | . | TRBV7-3 | CASSLYQDRDGYTF | TGTGCCAGCAGCTTATACCAGGACAGGGATGGCTACACCTTC
. | TRBJ2-1 | once | TRBV12-3/TRBV12-4 | CASSLKLEVEQFF | TGTGCCAGCAGTTTGAAACTAGAGGTTGAGCAGTTCTTC